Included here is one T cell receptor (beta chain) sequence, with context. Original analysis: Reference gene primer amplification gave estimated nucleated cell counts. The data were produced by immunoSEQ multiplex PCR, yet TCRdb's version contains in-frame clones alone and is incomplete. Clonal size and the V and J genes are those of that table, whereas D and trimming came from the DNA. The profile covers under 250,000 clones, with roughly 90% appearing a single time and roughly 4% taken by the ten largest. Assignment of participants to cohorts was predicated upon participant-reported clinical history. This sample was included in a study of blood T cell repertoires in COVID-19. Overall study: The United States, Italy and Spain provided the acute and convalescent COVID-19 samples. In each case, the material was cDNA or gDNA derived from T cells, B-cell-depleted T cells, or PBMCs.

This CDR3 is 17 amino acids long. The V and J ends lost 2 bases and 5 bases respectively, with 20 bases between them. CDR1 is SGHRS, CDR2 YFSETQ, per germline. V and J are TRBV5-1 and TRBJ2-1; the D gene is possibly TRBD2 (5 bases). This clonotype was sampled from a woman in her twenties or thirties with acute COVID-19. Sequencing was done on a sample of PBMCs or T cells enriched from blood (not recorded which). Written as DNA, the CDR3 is TGCGCCAGCAGCTTTAATCCCGGGGTAGAGGTGGACAATGAGCAGTTCTTC. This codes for CASSFNPGVEVDNEQFF.